This note documents a single T cell receptor (beta chain) sequence. No antigen is known for it. The CDR3 loop spans 13 amino acids. Germline loops: CDR1 SGHRS, CDR2 YFSETQ. V lost 1 base and J lost 4, with 8 bases in between. The data were taken from a study of vaccination and CD4 T cells after COVID-19. Study information: Samples were taken after vaccination, a median of roughly 65 days after dose two, with a range of 14 to 241.

Treatment described: roughly ten-day PBMC culture with coronavirus spike peptide pools or control peptides (ViraFEST assay). An Oncomine TCR Beta short-read assay was used to sequence the DNA from cultured CD4+ T cells. Each CDR3 protein gets one entry after TCRdb re-called the PCR reads with MiXCR. The sample contains about 19,000 distinct CDR3 sequences, roughly 55% of which appear only once. The specimen sequenced was CD4+ T cells from blood, cultured in vitro. This TCR was recovered from a human donor who had recovered from COVID-19. This chain links TRBV5-1 with TRBJ1-2; the D is unclear. DNA for the CDR3: TGCGCCAGCAGCTTGTCTTCACTCTATGGCTACACCTTC. Translating it yields CASSLSSLYGYTF.